Below, 11 T cell receptor beta chains from the same sample are listed, as sequenced in a study of blood T cell repertoires in COVID-19 (dated by TCRdb to the early 2020s). Library preparation was by the immunoSEQ multiplex PCR assay. This is the immuneACCESS table as TCRdb keeps it, with only in-frame sequences that have V and J called. A part of the clones is gone; compared with another copy, unresolved V genes explain less than half, and the rest is unexplained. The sample table shows roughly 41,000 clones, and approximately 85% are seen once. The ten largest make up approximately 14% of the sample. The sample consisted of peripheral blood. These TCRs come from a human donor in a cohort sampled during active COVID-19. The donor label of this sample is uncertain.

This clone was counted once. The chain has TRBV19 and TRBJ1-6; D remains ambiguous. The germline V and J ends were trimmed by 5 bases and 6 bases, with 8 bases remaining between them. This CDR3 comprises 13 residues. Germline CDR1 LNHDA, CDR2 SQIVND (reference sequence). The CDR3 DNA follows: TGTGCCAGTAGTGCGCAACTTAATTCACCCCTCCACTTT. It specifies CASSAQLNSPLHF.

The rearrangement links TRBV2 to TRBJ1-1, with a possible D match to TRBD1 (5 bases). CDR1 is SNHLY, CDR2 FYNNEI, per germline. V lost 6 bases and J 7 bases, leaving 9 bases between the germline ends. The CDR3 length is 11 residues. The CDR3 DNA sequence: TGTGCCAGCAGGGGGCAGAATGAAGCTTTCTTT. Amino acid sequence: CASRGQNEAFF.

The chain recombines TRBV27 with TRBJ2-7, with 9 positions matching TRBD1. With 5 bases clipped from V and 1 base from J, the junction kept 6 bases outside the gene matches. The CDR3 consists of 15 residues. Germline CDR1 reads MNHEY; CDR2 reads SMNVEV (reference sequence). The CDR3 loop reads CASSRTGDSSYEQYF. CDR3 DNA sequence: TGTGCCAGCAGTCGGACAGGGGACAGTTCCTACGAGCAGTACTTC.

The rearrangement links TRBV27 to TRBJ2-5, with a weak D call TRBD1 (6 bases). The CDR3 spans 15 residues. The ends were cut back, 8 bases at V and 4 bases at J, with 20 bases in the middle. Per germline, CDR1 MNHEY and CDR2 SMNVEV (reference sequence). For the CDR3, the DNA is TGTGCCAGCTCCCCGCAGGTGACAGGCTTAGAGACCCAGTACTTC. Protein: CASSPQVTGLETQYF.

The rearrangement uses TRBV27 and TRBJ2-3; possible D gene TRBD2, 6 bases. The CDR3 contains 15 residues. The germline V gene has CDR1 MNHEY and CDR2 SMNVEV (reference sequence). Trimming removed 2 bases at V and 0 bases at J, with 9 bases between. This CDR3 reads CASSLIGGSTDTQYF. For the CDR3, the DNA is TGTGCCAGCAGTTTAATCGGGGGTAGCACAGATACGCAGTATTTT.

CDR3 amino acids: CSASTGGPHSYNEQFF. The CDR3, as DNA: TGCAGTGCTAGTACGGGGGGACCCCACTCCTACAATGAGCAGTTCTTC. The V gene is TRBV20-1, the J gene TRBJ2-1; TRBD2 matches at 7 bases. CDR1 DFQATT and CDR2 SNEGSKA come from the germline V gene (reference sequence). This CDR3 has 16 amino acids. The ends lost 3 bases at V and 0 bases at J; junction bases unmatched: 8.

This chain uses TRBV25-1 with TRBJ2-3; D call uncertain. Trimming shortened V by 3 bases and J by 3 bases, and 16 bases separated the two germline ends. This CDR3 spans 16 amino acids. Germline V lookup: CDR1 MGHDK, CDR2 SYGVNS. CDR3 residues: CASSDLVHQVTDTQYF. CDR3 nucleotide sequence: TGTGCCAGCAGTGACCTTGTCCACCAGGTAACAGATACGCAGTATTTT.

This chain joins TRBV4-2 and TRBJ2-5; 9 nucleotides line up with TRBD2. The J segment lost 3 bases and the V segment lost 1 base, leaving 3 bases of the junction unmatched. Per germline, CDR1 LGHNA and CDR2 YNFKEQ. CDR3 length: 15 amino acids. The CDR3 nucleotides are TGTGCCAGCAGCCAAGGAGGCGGGAGGGAAGAGACCCAGTACTTC. Translating gives CASSQGGGREETQYF.

The DNA for the CDR3 is TGTGCCAGCAACAGGGAGGGCACTGAAGCTTTCTTT. Encoded protein: CASNREGTEAFF. The chain is built from TRBV28 and TRBJ1-1; possibly TRBD1 for D (6 bases). From germline, CDR1 is MDHEN and CDR2 SYDVKM. The V gene lost 7 bases and the J gene lost 4 bases, with 10 bases spanning the gap. This CDR3 is built from 12 residues.

V gene TRBV5-4 combines with J gene TRBJ2-3; 7 positions match TRBD2. J was trimmed by 6 bases and V by 4 bases; bases with no gene match: 14. The germline gives CDR1 SGHNT, CDR2 YYREEE (reference sequence). The CDR3 consists of 16 residues. DNA for the CDR3: TGTGCCAGCAGCCGACCAAGCGGGGCCCAGACTGATACGCAGTATTTT. It specifies CASSRPSGAQTDTQYF.

This clone was detected only once. J is TRBJ2-7 and V is TRBV28; no reliable D call. The CDR3 is 13 amino acids. The V and J ends lost 2 bases and 0 bases respectively, with 5 bases between them. In germline, CDR1 is MDHEN, CDR2 SYDVKM. The CDR3 reads CASSLAVSYEQYF. CDR3 in DNA: TGTGCCAGCAGTTTAGCGGTCTCCTACGAGCAGTACTTC.